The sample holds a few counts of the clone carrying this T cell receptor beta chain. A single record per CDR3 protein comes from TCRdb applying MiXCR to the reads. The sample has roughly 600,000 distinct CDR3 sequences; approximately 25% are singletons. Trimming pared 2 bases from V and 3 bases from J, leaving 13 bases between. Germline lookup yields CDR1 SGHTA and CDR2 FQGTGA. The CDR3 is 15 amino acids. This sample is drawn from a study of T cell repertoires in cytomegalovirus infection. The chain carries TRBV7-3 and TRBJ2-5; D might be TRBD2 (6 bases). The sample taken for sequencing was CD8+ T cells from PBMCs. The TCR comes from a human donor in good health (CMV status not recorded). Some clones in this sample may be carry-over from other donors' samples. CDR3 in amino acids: CASSLFGGPKETQYF. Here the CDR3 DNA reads TGTGCCAGCAGCTTATTCGGGGGTCCCAAAGAGACCCAGTACTTC. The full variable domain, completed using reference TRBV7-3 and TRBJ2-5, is GAGVSQTPSNKVTEKGKYVELRCDPISGHTALYWYRQSLGQGPEFLIYFQGTGAADDSGLPNDRFFAVRPEGSVSTLKIQRTERGDSAVYLCASSLFGGPKETQYFGPGTRLLVL.